In its sample, the clone carrying this T cell receptor (beta chain) was seen a few times. The data were taken from a study of immune characterization of retroperitoneal liposarcoma. This CDR3 has 12 residues. Germline V CDR1 and CDR2: MNHEY, SVGAGI. TCRdb reanalysed the PCR reads using MiXCR and keeps one entry per CDR3 protein. The sample carries over 1,400 distinct CDR3 sequences, 47% recorded once. J is TRBJ2-1 and V is TRBV6-5; 8 bases map to TRBD2. The J call may be incorrect, as the DNA end agrees better with TRBJ2-7. The receptor comes from a female donor with retroperitoneal liposarcoma. Sequenced input: tumor tissue. CDR3 in amino acids: CASSDPGGEQYF. CDR3 sequence (DNA): TGTGCCAGCAGTGACCCGGGGGGGGAGCAGTACTTC.